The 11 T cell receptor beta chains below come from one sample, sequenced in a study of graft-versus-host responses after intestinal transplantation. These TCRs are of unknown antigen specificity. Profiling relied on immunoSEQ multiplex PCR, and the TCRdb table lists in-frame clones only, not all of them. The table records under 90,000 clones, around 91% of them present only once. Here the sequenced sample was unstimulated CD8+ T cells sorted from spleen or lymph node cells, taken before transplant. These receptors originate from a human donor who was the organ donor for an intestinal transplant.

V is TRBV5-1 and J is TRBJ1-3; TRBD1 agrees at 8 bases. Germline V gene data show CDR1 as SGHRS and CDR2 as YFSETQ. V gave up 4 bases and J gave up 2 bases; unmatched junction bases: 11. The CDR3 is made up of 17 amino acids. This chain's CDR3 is CASSLDNPGGPGNTIYF. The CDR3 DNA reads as TGCGCCAGCAGCCTAGACAACCCAGGGGGCCCTGGAAACACCATATATTTT.

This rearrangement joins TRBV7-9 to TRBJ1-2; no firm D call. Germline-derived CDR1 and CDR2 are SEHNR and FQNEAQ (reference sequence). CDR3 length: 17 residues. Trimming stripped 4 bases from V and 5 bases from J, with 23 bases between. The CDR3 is CASSSSMGSLAEYGYTF. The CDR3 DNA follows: TGTGCCAGCAGCTCTTCGATGGGGAGCCTAGCCGAGTATGGCTACACCTTC.

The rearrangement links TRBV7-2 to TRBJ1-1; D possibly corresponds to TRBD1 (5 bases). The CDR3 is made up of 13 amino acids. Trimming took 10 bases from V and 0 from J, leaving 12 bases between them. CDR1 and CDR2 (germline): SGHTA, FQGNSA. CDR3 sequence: CATQGALNTEAFF. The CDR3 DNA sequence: TGTGCCACCCAAGGGGCCTTGAACACTGAAGCTTTCTTT.

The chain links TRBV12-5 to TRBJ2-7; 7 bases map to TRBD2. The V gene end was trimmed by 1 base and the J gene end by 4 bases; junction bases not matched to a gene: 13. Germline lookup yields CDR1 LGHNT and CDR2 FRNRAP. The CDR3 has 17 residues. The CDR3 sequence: CASGLAPRAGEAYEQYV. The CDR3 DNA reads TGTGCTAGTGGTTTGGCCCCCAGGGCGGGGGAAGCGTACGAGCAGTACGTC.

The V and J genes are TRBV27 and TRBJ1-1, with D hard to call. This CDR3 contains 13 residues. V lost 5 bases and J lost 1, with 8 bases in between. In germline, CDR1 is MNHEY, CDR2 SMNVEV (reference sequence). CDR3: CASSPRENTEAFF. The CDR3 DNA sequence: TGTGCCAGCAGTCCCCGGGAGAACACTGAAGCTTTCTTT.

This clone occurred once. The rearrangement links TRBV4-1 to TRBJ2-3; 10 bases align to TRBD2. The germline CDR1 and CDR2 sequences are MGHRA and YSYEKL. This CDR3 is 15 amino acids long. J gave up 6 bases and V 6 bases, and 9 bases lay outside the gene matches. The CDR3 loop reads CASRPSSGGGDTQYF. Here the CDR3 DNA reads TGCGCCAGCAGACCTTCTAGCGGGGGAGGGGATACGCAGTATTTT.

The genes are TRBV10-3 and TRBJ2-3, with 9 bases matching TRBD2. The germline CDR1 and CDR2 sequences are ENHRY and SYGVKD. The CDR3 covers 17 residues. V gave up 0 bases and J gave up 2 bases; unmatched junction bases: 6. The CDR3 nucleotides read TGTGCCATCAGTGAGTCCCCTAGCGGGGCCGACACAGATACGCAGTATTTT. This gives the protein CAISESPSGADTDTQYF.

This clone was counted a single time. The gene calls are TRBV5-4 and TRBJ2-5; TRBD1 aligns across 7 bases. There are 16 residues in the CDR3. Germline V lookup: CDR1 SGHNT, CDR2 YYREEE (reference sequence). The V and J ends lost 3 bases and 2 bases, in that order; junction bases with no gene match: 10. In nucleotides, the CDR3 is TGTGCCAGCAGCTCTATTACGACAGGGTATCAAGAGACCCAGTACTTC. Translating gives CASSSITTGYQETQYF.

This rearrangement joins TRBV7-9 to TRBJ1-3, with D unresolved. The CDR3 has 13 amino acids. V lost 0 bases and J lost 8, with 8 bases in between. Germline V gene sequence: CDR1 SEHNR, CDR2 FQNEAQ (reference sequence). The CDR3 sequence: CASSLAQMDTIYF. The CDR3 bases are TGTGCCAGCAGCTTAGCCCAGATGGACACCATATATTTT. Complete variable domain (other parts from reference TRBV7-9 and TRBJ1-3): DTGVSQNPRHKITKRGQNVTFRCDPISEHNRLYWYRQTLGQGPEFLTYFQNEAQLEKSRLLSDRFSAERPKGSFSTLEIQRTEQGDSAMYLCASSLAQMDTIYFGEGSWLTVV.

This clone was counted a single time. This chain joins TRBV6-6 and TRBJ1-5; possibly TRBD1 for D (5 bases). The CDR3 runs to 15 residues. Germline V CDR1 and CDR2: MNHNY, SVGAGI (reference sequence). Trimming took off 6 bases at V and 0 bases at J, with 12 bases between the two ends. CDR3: CASRAGGNSNQPQHF. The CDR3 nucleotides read TGTGCCAGCAGGGCCGGGGGAAATAGCAATCAGCCCCAGCATTTT.

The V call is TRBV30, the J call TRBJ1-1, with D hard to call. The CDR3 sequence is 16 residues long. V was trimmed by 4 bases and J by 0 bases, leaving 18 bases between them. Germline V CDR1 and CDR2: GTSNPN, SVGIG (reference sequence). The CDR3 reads CAWKGLKSLMNTEAFF. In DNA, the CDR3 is TGTGCCTGGAAAGGACTCAAAAGCCTGATGAACACTGAAGCTTTCTTT.